Shown below are 12 T cell receptor beta chains from a single sample sequenced in a study of blood T cell repertoires in COVID-19. The table came from immunoSEQ multiplex PCR; TCRdb's copy has only in-frame clones and leaves some out. The table has roughly 190,000 clones, roughly four fifths seen once. Sequencing was carried out using peripheral blood. The receptors come from a woman in her 40s with acute or convalescent COVID-19.

This chain uses TRBV5-1 with TRBJ2-1, with 9 positions matching TRBD2. CDR1 is SGHRS, CDR2 YFSETQ, per germline. Trimming at V came to 3 bases and at J to 2 bases, leaving 3 bases not matched to a gene. The length of the CDR3 is 15 residues. The CDR3 loop reads CASSSRGGPYNEQFF. CDR3 nucleotide sequence: TGCGCCAGCAGCTCGCGGGGGGGTCCCTACAATGAGCAGTTCTTC.

The chain uses TRBV5-5 and TRBJ2-1; 13 positions agree with TRBD2. The V gene's germline CDR1 is SGHKS and CDR2 YYEKEE (reference sequence). The J segment lost 6 bases and the V segment lost 0 bases, leaving 15 bases of the junction unmatched. CDR3 size: 20 residues. In nucleotides, the CDR3 is TGTGCCAGCAGCTTGGCCGAGGCGGGACAACGGACTAGCGGGAGCAATGAGCAGTTCTTC. It yields the protein CASSLAEAGQRTSGSNEQFF.

The chain combines TRBV19 with TRBJ2-2; D remains unclear. The ends were cut back, 3 bases at V and 4 bases at J, with 6 bases in the middle. The CDR3 is 13 amino acids. CDR1 and CDR2 from the germline V gene are LNHDA and SQIVND (reference sequence). This CDR3 is CASSIRVTGELFF. In DNA, the CDR3 is TGTGCCAGTAGTATTCGTGTCACCGGGGAGCTGTTTTTT.

The rearrangement uses TRBV28 and TRBJ1-5; TRBD1 is a possible D gene (5 bases). V was pared by 6 bases and J by 0 bases, with 18 bases between. Germline V CDR1 and CDR2: MDHEN, SYDVKM. The CDR3 loop spans 17 amino acids. The CDR3 DNA follows: TGTGCCAGCAGAGGGGTGGGGAAGGGGTATAGCAATCAGCCCCAGCATTTT. Its protein is CASRGVGKGYSNQPQHF.

The rearrangement uses TRBV28 and TRBJ1-5, with unresolved D. V was pared by 8 bases and J by 5 bases, with 19 bases between. This CDR3 has 15 amino acids. In germline, CDR1 is MDHEN, CDR2 SYDVKM. DNA of the CDR3: TGTGCCAGCTTGCGGAACCTCCTTTCCGATCAGCCCCAGCATTTT. Residues: CASLRNLLSDQPQHF.

This clone was recorded a few times. The CDR3 spells CASSPDLQGYGYTF. The CDR3, as DNA: TGTGCCAGCAGTCCTGACCTCCAGGGCTATGGCTACACCTTC. The chain uses TRBV6-5 and TRBJ1-2; TRBD1 is a possible D gene (5 bases). V was pared by 5 bases and J by 4 bases, with 14 bases between. Germline V CDR1 and CDR2: MNHEY, SVGAGI. This CDR3 is 14 amino acids long.

The chain has TRBV7-2 and TRBJ1-6; D remains unclear. Germline V gene sequence: CDR1 SGHTA, CDR2 FQGNSA. The CDR3 runs to 13 residues. Between the trimmed V and J ends, which lost 6 bases and 7 bases, there was a span of 10 bases. CDR3 region: CASSLYRNSPLHF. In DNA, the CDR3 is TGTGCCAGCAGTTTGTATCGGAATTCACCCCTCCACTTT.

CDR3 bases: TGTGCCACCAGTGACTCCTACGCAGGGGGCTTAAATCAGCCCCAGCATTTT. Translation gives CATSDSYAGGLNQPQHF. This sequence joins TRBV24-1 and TRBJ1-5; 8 bases fit TRBD1. The CDR3 consists of 17 residues. The germline gives CDR1 KGHDR, CDR2 SFDVKD. The junction had 11 bases not matched to a gene; V was cut back by 4 bases and J by 4 bases.

The chain recombines TRBV5-8 with TRBJ2-5; 8 nucleotides align to TRBD2. With 5 bases clipped from V and 3 bases from J, the junction kept 9 bases outside the gene matches. Germline assignment: CDR1 SGHTS and CDR2 YDEGEE. The CDR3 consists of 15 residues. CDR3 sequence (DNA): TGTGCCAGCAGTCCCGGGACTAGACGGGAAGAGACCCAGTACTTC. Protein: CASSPGTRREETQYF.

J is TRBJ1-2 and V is TRBV13; 7 positions match TRBD1. The ends lost 5 bases at V and 8 bases at J; junction bases unmatched: 8. Germline V gene data show CDR1 as PRHDT and CDR2 as FYEKMQ (reference sequence). This CDR3 comprises 13 residues. The DNA for the CDR3 is TGTGCCAGCAGCGAGAGAAACAGGGGAGGCTACACCTTC. It is translated as CASSERNRGGYTF.

This clone appeared a single time. This sequence joins TRBV7-8 and TRBJ1-6; perhaps TRBD1 as D (5 bases). V lost 5 bases and J 10 bases, leaving 12 bases between the germline ends. Germline CDR1 is SGHVS and CDR2 is FQNEAQ. The CDR3 totals 13 residues. Written as DNA, the CDR3 is TGTGCCAGCAGCCCGGGGCGGGGCTCACCCCTCCACTTT. Translating it yields CASSPGRGSPLHF.

The J gene is TRBJ1-6, the V gene TRBV10-3, with 7 bases that match TRBD1. Germline V gene data show CDR1 as ENHRY and CDR2 as SYGVKD. The CDR3 extends over 14 amino acids. The trim removed 5 bases at V and 6 bases at J, leaving 4 bases unmatched. The CDR3 protein is CAISRGGPNSPLHF. CDR3 sequence (DNA): TGTGCCATCAGTCGAGGGGGCCCTAATTCACCCCTCCACTTT.